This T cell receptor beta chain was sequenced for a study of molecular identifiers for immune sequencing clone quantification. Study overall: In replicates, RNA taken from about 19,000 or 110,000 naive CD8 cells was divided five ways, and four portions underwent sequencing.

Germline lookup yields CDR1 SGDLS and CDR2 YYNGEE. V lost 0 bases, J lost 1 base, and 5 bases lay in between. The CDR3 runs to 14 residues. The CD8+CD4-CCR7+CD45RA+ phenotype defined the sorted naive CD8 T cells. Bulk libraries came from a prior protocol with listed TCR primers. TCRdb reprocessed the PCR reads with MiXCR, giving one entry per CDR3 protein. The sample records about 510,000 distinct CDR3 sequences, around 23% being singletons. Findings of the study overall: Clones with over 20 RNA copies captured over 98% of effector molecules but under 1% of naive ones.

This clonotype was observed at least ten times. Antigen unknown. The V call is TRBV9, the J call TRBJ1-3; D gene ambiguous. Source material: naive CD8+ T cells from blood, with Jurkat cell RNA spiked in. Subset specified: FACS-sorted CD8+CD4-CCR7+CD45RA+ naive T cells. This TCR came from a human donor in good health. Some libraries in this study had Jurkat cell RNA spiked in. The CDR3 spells CASSVAGSGNTIYF. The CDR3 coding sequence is TGTGCCAGCAGCGTAGCAGGTTCTGGAAACACCATATATTTT.